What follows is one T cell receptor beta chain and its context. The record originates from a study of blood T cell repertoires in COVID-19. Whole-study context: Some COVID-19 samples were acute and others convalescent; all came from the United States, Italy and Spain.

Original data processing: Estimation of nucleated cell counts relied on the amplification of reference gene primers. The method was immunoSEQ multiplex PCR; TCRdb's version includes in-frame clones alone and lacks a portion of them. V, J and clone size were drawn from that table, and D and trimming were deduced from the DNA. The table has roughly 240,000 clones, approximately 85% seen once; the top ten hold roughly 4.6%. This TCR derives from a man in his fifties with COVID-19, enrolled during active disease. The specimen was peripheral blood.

CDR3 loop: CASSFRRGLGAGELFF. The DNA for the CDR3 is TGTGCCAGCAGCTTTAGGCGGGGGCTGGGGGCCGGGGAGCTGTTTTTT. The chain employs TRBV5-4 and TRBJ2-2; perhaps TRBD2 as D (7 bases). Trimming took off 2 bases at V and 6 bases at J, with 17 bases between the two ends. The germline gives CDR1 SGHNT, CDR2 YYREEE (reference sequence). The CDR3 length is 16 residues.